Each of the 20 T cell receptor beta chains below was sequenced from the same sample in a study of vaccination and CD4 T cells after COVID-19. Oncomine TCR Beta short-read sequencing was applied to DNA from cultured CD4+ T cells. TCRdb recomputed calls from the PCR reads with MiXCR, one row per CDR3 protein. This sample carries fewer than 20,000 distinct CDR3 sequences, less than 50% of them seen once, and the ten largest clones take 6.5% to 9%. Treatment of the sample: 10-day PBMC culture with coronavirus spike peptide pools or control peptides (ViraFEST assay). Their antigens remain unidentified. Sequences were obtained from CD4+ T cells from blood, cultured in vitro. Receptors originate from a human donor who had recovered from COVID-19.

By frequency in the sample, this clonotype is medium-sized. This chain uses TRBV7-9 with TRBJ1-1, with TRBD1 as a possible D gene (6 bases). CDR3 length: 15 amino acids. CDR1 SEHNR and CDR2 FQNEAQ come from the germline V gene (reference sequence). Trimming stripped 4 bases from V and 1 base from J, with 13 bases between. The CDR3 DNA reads TGTGCCAGCAGCTGGTCCCGGGACACGAACACTGAAGCTTTCTTT. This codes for CASSWSRDTNTEAFF.

The CDR3 sequence is CASSQTTVQETQYF. The CDR3 DNA follows: TGTGCCAGCAGCCAGACGACAGTTCAAGAGACCCAGTACTTC. The chain joins TRBV7-6 to TRBJ2-5; weak D call: TRBD1 (5 bases). Germline-derived CDR1 and CDR2 are SGHVS and FNYEAQ. The CDR3 extends over 14 amino acids. V was trimmed by 5 bases and J by 2 bases, leaving 12 bases between them.

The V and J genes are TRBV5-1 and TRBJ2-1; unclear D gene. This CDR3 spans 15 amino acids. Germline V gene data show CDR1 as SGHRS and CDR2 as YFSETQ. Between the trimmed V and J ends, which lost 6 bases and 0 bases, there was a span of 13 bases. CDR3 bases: TGCGCCAGCATGACCGCAGGTGGCTCCTACAATGAGCAGTTCTTC. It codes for CASMTAGGSYNEQFF.

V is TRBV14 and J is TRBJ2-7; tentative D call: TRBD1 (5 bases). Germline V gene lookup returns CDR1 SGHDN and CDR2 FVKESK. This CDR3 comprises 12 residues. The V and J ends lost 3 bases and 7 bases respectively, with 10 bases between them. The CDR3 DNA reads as TGTGCCAGCAGCCACGTCAGGGTTGAGCAGTACTTC. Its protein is CASSHVRVEQYF.

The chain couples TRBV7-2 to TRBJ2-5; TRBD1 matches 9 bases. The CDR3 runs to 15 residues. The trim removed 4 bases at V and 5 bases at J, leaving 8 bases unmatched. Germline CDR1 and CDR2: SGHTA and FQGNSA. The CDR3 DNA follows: TGTGCCAGCAGCTACCGGGACAGGGCTTCGGAGACCCAGTACTTC. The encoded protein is CASSYRDRASETQYF.

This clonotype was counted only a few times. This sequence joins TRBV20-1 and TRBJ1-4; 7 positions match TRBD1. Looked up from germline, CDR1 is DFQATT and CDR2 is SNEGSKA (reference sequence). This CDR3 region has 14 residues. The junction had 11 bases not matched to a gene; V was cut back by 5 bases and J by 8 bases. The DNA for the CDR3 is TGCAGTGCTCAGACTTGGGACAGTGGAGAAAAACTGTTTTTT. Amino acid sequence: CSAQTWDSGEKLFF.

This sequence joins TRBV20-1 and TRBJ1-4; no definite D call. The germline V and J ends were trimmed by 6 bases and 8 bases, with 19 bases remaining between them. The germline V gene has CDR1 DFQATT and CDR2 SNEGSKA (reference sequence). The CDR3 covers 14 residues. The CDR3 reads CSAKRPGRTEKLFF. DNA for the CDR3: TGCAGTGCAAAACGGCCGGGGAGGACCGAAAAACTGTTTTTT.

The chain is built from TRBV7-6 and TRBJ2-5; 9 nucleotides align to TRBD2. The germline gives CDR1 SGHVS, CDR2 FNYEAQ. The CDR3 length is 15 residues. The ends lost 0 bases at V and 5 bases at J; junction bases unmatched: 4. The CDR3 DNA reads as TGTGCCAGCAGCTTAGCTAGCGGGAGAACGGAGACCCAGTACTTC. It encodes CASSLASGRTETQYF. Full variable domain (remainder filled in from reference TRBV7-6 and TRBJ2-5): GAGVSQSPRYKVTKRGQDVALRCDPISGHVSLYWYRQALGQGPEFLTYFNYEAQQDKSGLPNDRFSAERPEGSISTLTIQRTEQRDSAMYRCASSLASGRTETQYFGPGTRLLVL.

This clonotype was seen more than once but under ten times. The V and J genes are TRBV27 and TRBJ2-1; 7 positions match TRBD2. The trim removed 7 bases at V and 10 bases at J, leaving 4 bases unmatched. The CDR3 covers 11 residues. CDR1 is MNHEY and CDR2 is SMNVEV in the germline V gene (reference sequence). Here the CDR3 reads CASKKTSEQFF. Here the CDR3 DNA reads TGTGCCAGCAAGAAGACTAGCGAGCAGTTCTTC.

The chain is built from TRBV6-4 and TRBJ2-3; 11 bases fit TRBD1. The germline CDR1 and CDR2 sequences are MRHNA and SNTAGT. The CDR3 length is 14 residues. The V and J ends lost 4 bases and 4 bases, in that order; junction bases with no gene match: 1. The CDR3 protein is CASSGTGGADTQYF. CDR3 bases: TGTGCCAGCAGTGGGACAGGGGGCGCAGATACGCAGTATTTT.

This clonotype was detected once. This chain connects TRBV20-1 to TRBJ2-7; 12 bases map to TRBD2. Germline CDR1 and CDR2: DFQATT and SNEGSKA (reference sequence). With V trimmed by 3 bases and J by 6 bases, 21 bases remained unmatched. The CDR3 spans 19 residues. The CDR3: CSARGMTSGRNESPLEQYF. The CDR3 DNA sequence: TGCAGTGCTAGGGGTATGACTAGCGGGAGAAATGAATCCCCCCTCGAGCAGTACTTC.

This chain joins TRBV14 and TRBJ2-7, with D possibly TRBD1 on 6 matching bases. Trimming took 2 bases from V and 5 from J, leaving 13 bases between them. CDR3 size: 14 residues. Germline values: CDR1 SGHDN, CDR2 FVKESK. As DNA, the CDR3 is TGTGCCAGCAGCCAATTCTACAGGGCAGACGAGCAGTACTTC. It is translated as CASSQFYRADEQYF.

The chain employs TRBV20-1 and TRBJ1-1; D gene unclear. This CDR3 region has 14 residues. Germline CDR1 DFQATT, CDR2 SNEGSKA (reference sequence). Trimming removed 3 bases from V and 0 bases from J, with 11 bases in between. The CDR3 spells CSASLIRMNTEAFF. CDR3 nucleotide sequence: TGCAGTGCTAGTTTAATCCGAATGAACACTGAAGCTTTCTTT.

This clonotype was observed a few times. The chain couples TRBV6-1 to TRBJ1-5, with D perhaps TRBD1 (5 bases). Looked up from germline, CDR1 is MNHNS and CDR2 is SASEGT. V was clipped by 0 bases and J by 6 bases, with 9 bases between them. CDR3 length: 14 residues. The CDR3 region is CASSEATGGQPQHF. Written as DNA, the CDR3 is TGTGCCAGCAGTGAAGCCACAGGCGGTCAGCCCCAGCATTTT.

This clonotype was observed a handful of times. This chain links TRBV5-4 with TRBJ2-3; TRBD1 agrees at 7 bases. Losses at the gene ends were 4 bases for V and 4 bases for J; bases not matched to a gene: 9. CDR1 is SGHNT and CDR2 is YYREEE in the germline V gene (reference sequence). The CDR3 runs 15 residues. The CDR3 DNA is TGTGCCAGCAGCCTACGGGACAGATCTGCAGATACGCAGTATTTT. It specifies CASSLRDRSADTQYF. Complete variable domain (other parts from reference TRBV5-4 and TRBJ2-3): ETGVTQSPTHLIKTRGQQVTLRCSSQSGHNTVSWYQQALGQGPQFIFQYYREEENGRGNFPPRFSGLQFPNYSSELNVNALELDDSALYLCASSLRDRSADTQYFGPGTRLTVL.

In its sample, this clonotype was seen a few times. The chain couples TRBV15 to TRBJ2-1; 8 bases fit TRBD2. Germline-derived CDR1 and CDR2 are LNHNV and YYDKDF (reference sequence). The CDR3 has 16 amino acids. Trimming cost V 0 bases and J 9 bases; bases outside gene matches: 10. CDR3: CATSRDSGIGVGEQFF. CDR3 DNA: TGTGCCACCAGCAGAGATAGCGGGATAGGAGTAGGTGAGCAGTTCTTC.

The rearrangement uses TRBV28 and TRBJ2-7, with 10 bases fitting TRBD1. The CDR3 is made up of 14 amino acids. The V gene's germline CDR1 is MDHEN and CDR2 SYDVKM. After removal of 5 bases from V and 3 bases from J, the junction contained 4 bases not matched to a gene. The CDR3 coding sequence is TGTGCCAGCAGTCGACAGGGGGCACGCTACGAGCAGTACTTC. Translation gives CASSRQGARYEQYF. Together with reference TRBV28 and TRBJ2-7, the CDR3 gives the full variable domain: DVKVTQSSRYLVKRTGEKVFLECVQDMDHENMFWYRQDPGLGLRLIYFSYDVKMKEKGDIPEGYSVSREKKERFSLILESASTNQTSMYLCASSRQGARYEQYFGPGTRLTVT.

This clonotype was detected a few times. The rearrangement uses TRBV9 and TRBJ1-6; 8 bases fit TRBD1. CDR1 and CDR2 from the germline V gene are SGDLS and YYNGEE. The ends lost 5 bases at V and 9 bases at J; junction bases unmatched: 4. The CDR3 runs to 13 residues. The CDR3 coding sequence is TGTGCCAGCAGTGACAGGGGTGCTTCACCCCTCCACTTT. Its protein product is CASSDRGASPLHF.

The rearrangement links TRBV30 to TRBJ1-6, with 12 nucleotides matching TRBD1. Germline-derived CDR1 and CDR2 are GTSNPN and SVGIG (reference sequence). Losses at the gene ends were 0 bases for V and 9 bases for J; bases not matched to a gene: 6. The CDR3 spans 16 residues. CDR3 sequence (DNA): TGTGCCTGGAGTGTACTAGGGGGACAGGGGGCTTCACCCCTCCACTTT. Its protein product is CAWSVLGGQGASPLHF.

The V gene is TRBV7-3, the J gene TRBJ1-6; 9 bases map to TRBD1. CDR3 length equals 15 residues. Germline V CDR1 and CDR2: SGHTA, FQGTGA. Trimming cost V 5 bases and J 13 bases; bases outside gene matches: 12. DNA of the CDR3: TGTGCCAGCAGCCTTTCCGGGACAGGGCCTTATCCCCTCCACTTT. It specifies CASSLSGTGPYPLHF.